These 12 T cell receptor beta chains share one sample of origin, sequenced in a study of blood T cell repertoires in COVID-19. Libraries were prepared by immunoSEQ multiplex PCR; TCRdb keeps only in-frame clonotypes and omits some of them. The table lists some 220,000 clones, roughly 81% of them singletons, with around 3% in the top ten. The sequenced sample was peripheral blood. The receptors derive from a man aged 45-65 years who had recovered from COVID-19.

The rearrangement joins TRBV7-6 to TRBJ2-5; maybe TRBD1 (5 bases). Per the germline V gene, CDR1 is SGHVS and CDR2 is FNYEAQ. CDR3 length equals 13 residues. Trimming took 6 bases from V and 5 from J, leaving 13 bases between them. CDR3 sequence: CASRPQGGETQYF. The CDR3 DNA reads as TGTGCCAGCAGACCGCAGGGTGGGGAGACCCAGTACTTC. Complete variable domain (other parts from reference TRBV7-6 and TRBJ2-5): GAGVSQSPRYKVTKRGQDVALRCDPISGHVSLYWYRQALGQGPEFLTYFNYEAQQDKSGLPNDRFSAERPEGSISTLTIQRTEQRDSAMYRCASRPQGGETQYFGPGTRLLVL.

This clone appeared a few times. This chain joins TRBV5-1 and TRBJ1-1; 7 bases align to TRBD1. This CDR3 has 15 amino acids. The V segment lost 4 bases and the J segment 2 bases; nucleotides outside the gene matches: 8. Per the germline V gene, CDR1 is SGHRS and CDR2 is YFSETQ. As DNA, the CDR3 is TGCGCCAGCAGCCGAAACAGGGGCGACAACACTGAAGCTTTCTTT. Translating gives CASSRNRGDNTEAFF.

This chain connects TRBV6-6 to TRBJ2-3, with a weak D call TRBD2 (6 bases). This CDR3 spans 16 amino acids. V was clipped by 3 bases and J by 3 bases, with 16 bases between them. CDR1 and CDR2 from the germline V gene are MNHNY and SVGAGI (reference sequence). CDR3 protein: CASSYWAGQPTDTQYF. DNA for the CDR3: TGTGCCAGCAGTTATTGGGCGGGGCAGCCGACAGATACGCAGTATTTT.

The J gene is TRBJ2-5, the V gene TRBV28; no clear D. V was cut by 2 bases and J by 2 bases, with 15 bases left in between. Germline CDR1 MDHEN, CDR2 SYDVKM. CDR3 size: 16 residues. CDR3 coding DNA: TGTGCCAGCAGTTTAGAAACAGAATACCCTCAAGAGACCCAGTACTTC. Its protein product is CASSLETEYPQETQYF.

This clone was counted once. The chain uses TRBV27 and TRBJ2-1, with 10 bases fitting TRBD2. V gave up 5 bases and J gave up 5 bases; unmatched junction bases: 6. Germline V lookup: CDR1 MNHEY, CDR2 SMNVEV (reference sequence). There are 15 residues in the CDR3. The chain's CDR3 is CASSPWTSGNNEQFF. The CDR3 coding sequence is TGTGCCAGCAGTCCATGGACTAGCGGCAACAATGAGCAGTTCTTC.

This chain connects TRBV6-6 to TRBJ1-2; no clear D. V gave up 5 bases and J gave up 8 bases, with 9 bases separating them. This CDR3 region has 11 residues. Germline values: CDR1 MNHNY, CDR2 SVGAGI (reference sequence). The CDR3 is CASSTERGYTF. CDR3 nucleotides: TGTGCCAGCAGTACTGAGAGGGGCTACACCTTC.

The V and J genes are TRBV6-2 or TRBV6-3 and TRBJ1-5; no firm D call. The V and J ends lost 2 bases and 1 base respectively, with 9 bases between them. The CDR3 consists of 15 residues. Germline V gene lookup returns CDR1 MNHEY and CDR2 SVGEGT. CDR3 nucleotides: TGTGCCAGCAGTTACGCGGCATACAGCAATCAGCCCCAGCATTTT. This encodes CASSYAAYSNQPQHF.

V gene TRBV19 combines with J gene TRBJ1-2, with D possibly matching TRBD1 (5 bases). V was pared by 1 base and J by 4 bases, with 10 bases between. The CDR3 length is 14 residues. Germline V gene lookup returns CDR1 LNHDA and CDR2 SQIVND (reference sequence). The CDR3 spells CASSIAKTAYGYTF. For the CDR3, the DNA is TGTGCCAGTAGTATAGCAAAGACAGCCTATGGCTACACCTTC.

V is TRBV5-6 and J is TRBJ2-7; D remains ambiguous. Trimming pared 1 base from V and 5 bases from J, leaving 4 bases between. Germline V gene sequence: CDR1 SGHDT, CDR2 YYEEEE. The length of the CDR3 is 11 residues. The DNA of the CDR3 is TGTGCCAGCAGCTTGCTCCACGAGCAGTACTTC. This codes for CASSLLHEQYF.

The chain joins TRBV11-2 to TRBJ1-2; 7 bases agree with TRBD1. CDR1 is SGHAT and CDR2 is FQNNGV in the germline V gene. The J segment lost 4 bases and the V segment lost 4 bases, leaving 9 bases of the junction unmatched. The CDR3 length is 15 residues. The CDR3 DNA follows: TGTGCCAGCAGCTCGACAGGGCCGAGCGGCTATGGCTACACCTTC. Its translation: CASSSTGPSGYGYTF.

The chain joins TRBV23-1 to TRBJ2-1; TRBD2 aligns across 8 bases. TRBV23-1 is an ORF, and what it does is uncertain. The CDR3 consists of 16 residues. V gave up 3 bases and J gave up 7 bases; unmatched junction bases: 11. CDR3 in amino acids: CASSHSGLDPDNEQFF. The CDR3 DNA is TGCGCCAGCAGTCATTCGGGACTAGATCCAGATAATGAGCAGTTCTTC.

This sequence joins TRBV7-9 and TRBJ2-7; D is uncertain. V lost 1 base and J lost 3, with 13 bases in between. Germline V gene sequence: CDR1 SEHNR, CDR2 FQNEAQ (reference sequence). This CDR3 spans 15 amino acids. The CDR3 DNA sequence: TGTGCCAGCAGCTTAGGCCGCGAACCCCTCTACGAGCAGTACTTC. Translated, it gives CASSLGREPLYEQYF.